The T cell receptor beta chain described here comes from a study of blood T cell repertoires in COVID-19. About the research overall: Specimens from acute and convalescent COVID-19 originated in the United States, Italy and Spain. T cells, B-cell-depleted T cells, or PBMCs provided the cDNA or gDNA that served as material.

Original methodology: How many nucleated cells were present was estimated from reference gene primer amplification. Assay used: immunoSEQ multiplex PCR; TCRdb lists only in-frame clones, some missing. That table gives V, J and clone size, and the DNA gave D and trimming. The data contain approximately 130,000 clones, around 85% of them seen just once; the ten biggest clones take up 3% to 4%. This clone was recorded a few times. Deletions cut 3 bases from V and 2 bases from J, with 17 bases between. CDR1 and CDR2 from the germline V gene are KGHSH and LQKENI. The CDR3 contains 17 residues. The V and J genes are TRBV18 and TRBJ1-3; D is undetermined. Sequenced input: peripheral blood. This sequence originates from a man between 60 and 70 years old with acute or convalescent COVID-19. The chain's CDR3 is CASSPESSTGTGNTIYF. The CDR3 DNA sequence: TGTGCCAGCTCACCGGAAAGCTCGACGGGAACTGGAAACACCATATATTTT.